The clone carrying this T cell receptor beta chain was recorded many times. During its preparation, the TCRbeta library received unique molecular identifiers. TCRdb called the PCR reads again in MiXCR, with one record for every CDR3 protein. The data hold approximately 640,000 distinct CDR3 sequences, with roughly 17% observed a single time. The CDR3 is 16 residues long. V lost 1 base and J lost 6; bases outside the gene matches: 10. The germline V gene has CDR1 DFQATT and CDR2 SNEGSKA (reference sequence). These data belong to a study of T-cell reconstitution after alpha-beta-depleted transplantation in children.

The clonotype comes from a human donor who donated a stem cell graft to a child with acute myeloid leukemia. This chain joins TRBV20-1 and TRBJ1-5; 9 nucleotides align to TRBD1. The material sequenced was PBMCs from the stem cell graft donor, taken from the stem cell graft. CDR3 nucleotides: TGCAGTGCTAGAGCTAGCCCGGGACAGGGCCGTCAGCCCCAGCATTTT. Its translation: CSARASPGQGRQPQHF.